This T cell receptor beta chain was sequenced during a study of PD-L1 blockade in urothelial cancer. Study-wide results and caveats: Pretreatment clonality of the blood TCR repertoire below the median was predictive of superior survival.

Assay: immunoSEQ multiplex PCR; the TCRdb copy retains only in-frame clones and omits some. The data show tens of thousands of clones, with 85% to 90% seen just once and about 15% held by the top ten. Per patient, between 1 and 8 samples were collected at pretreatment and on-treatment time points. There are 14 residues in the CDR3. V was cut by 7 bases and J by 1 base, with 13 bases left in between. In germline, CDR1 is SNHLY, CDR2 FYNNEI. A word on this clone: The antigen is undetermined.

The origin of this receptor is an older woman with urothelial cancer. The chain is built from TRBV2 and TRBJ2-5, with D perhaps matching TRBD2 (6 bases). This material consisted of PBMCs, taken around atezolizumab (anti-PD-L1) treatment. CDR3 in DNA: TGTGCCAGCACCCGACTAGTAAGCCAAGAGACCCAGTACTTC. Its protein is CASTRLVSQETQYF.